A single sample gave rise to the 11 T cell receptor beta chains below, sequenced in a study of TET2 disruption in CD19-targeted CAR T cells. Libraries were prepared by immunoSEQ multiplex PCR; TCRdb keeps only in-frame clonotypes and omits some of them. The table gives 25,000 or so clones; the top ten clones make up roughly 1.8% of it. Sample treatment: autologous CTL019 cells: CD19 CAR with 4-1BB and CD3 zeta domains. Antigens for these TCRs are unknown. Source: CD8- CAR+ T cells sorted from cultured blood T cells, taken for CD19 CAR T cell therapy. The subset is: CD8-negative CAR-positive T cells from the infusion product. These receptors were obtained from a man in his sixties or seventies with chronic lymphocytic leukemia.

Note on this clone: The read terminates 3 residues before the CDR3 end, so the remaining end is supplied by the germline J gene. The chain is built from TRBV7-9 and TRBJ1-2, with D uncertain. Between the trimmed V and J ends, which lost 1 base and 7 bases, there was a span of 7 bases. CDR1 SEHNR and CDR2 FQNEAQ come from the germline V gene (reference sequence). The CDR3 has 12 residues. The CDR3 is CASSLVAVGYTF. The covered CDR3 bases are TGTGCCAGCAGCTTAGTAGCAGTTGGC.

Regarding this clone: The missing CDR3 end, 3 residues past where the read stops, is filled in from the germline J gene. The gene calls are TRBV5-1 and TRBJ2-5, with D possibly matching TRBD1 (6 bases). The CDR3 loop spans 16 amino acids. V was shortened by 1 base and J by 7 bases, with 20 bases between the two germline ends. CDR1 SGHRS and CDR2 YFSETQ come from the germline V gene. CDR3 loop: CASSLWGSGAEGTQYF. CDR3 DNA (partial): TGCGCCAGCAGCTTGTGGGGATCAGGGGCGGAAGGGACC.

Comment on this clone: The sequenced fragment ends 3 residues before the CDR3 boundary, so the rest is inferred from the germline J gene. V and J are TRBV7-9 and TRBJ2-4, with TRBD1 matching over 10 bases. The germline V gene encodes CDR1 SEHNR and CDR2 FQNEAQ (reference sequence). The CDR3 runs to 15 residues. Partial CDR3 DNA: TGTGCCAGCAGCCTATCAACCGGGACAGGGGAGACT. It encodes CASSLSTGTGET. The full CDR3 reads CASSLSTGTGETQYF.

A word on this clone: The read terminates 3 residues ahead of where the CDR3 ends, so the germline J gene completes it. V usage is TRBV20-1 and J usage is TRBJ1-2; TRBD1 matches at 11 bases. The CDR3 extends over 15 amino acids. Germline V CDR1 and CDR2: DFQATT, SNEGSKA (reference sequence). The DNA read from the CDR3 is TGCAGTGCCTGGCGGGACAGGGGGTTCTCGGGGGAC. This gives the protein CSAWRDRGFSGD. The complete CDR3 protein is CSAWRDRGFSGDYTF.

A remark on this clone: The CDR3 goes on 3 residues after the read ends, and that part is filled in from the germline J gene. Other DNA sequences in the same sample also yield this CDR3. This chain connects TRBV18 to TRBJ1-2; TRBD1 agrees at 7 bases. Looked up from germline, CDR1 is KGHSH and CDR2 is LQKENI. The CDR3 totals 13 residues. The part of the CDR3 DNA that was read is TGTGCCAGCTCACCTGACAGGGAAGCCGGT. It specifies CASSPDREAG. The whole CDR3 protein is CASSPDREAGYTF.

On this clone itself: The read gets to within 3 residues of the CDR3 end, and the germline J gene fills in the rest. Within the sample, other DNA sequences also encode this same CDR3. The chain carries TRBV7-3 and TRBJ2-3, with TRBD2 identical over 9 bases. V was clipped by 0 bases and J by 5 bases; unmatched bases: 9. The CDR3 runs 17 residues. Germline V gives CDR1 SGHTA, CDR2 FQGTGA. This CDR3 is CASSLTGLAGVGDTQYF. The CDR3 bases that were read are TGTGCCAGCAGCTTAACGGGACTAGCAGGGGTAGGAGATACG.

As regards this clone: The germline gene is not matched at one end of the junction; a read error may be the cause. Coverage ceases 3 residues before the CDR3 finishes, and the germline J gene fills in the end. This chain links TRBV19 with TRBJ1-2; the D is unclear. The germline gives CDR1 LNHDA, CDR2 SQIVND (reference sequence). This CDR3 comprises 15 residues. This chain's CDR3 is CASSPLPWVDYGYTF. CDR3 bases read: TGTGCCAGTAGTCCCTTACCGTGGGTTGACTATGGT.

A note on this clone: The junction departs from germline at one end; a sequencing error may be responsible. The CDR3 end lies 3 residues beyond the end of the read and is filled in from the germline J gene. The sample contains more than one DNA sequence encoding this CDR3. V gene TRBV7-9 combines with J gene TRBJ1-2, with 7 positions matching TRBD1. CDR1 is SEHNR, CDR2 FQNEAQ, per germline (reference sequence). The CDR3 extends over 15 amino acids. CDR3 sequence reads: CASSPVPTGNYGYTF. Incomplete CDR3 DNA: TGTGCCAGCAGCCCCGTCCCGACAGGGAACTATGGT.

Comments on this clone: The read comes to an end 3 residues before the CDR3 does, leaving the germline J gene to fill in the end. V is TRBV18 and J is TRBJ1-6; D is possibly TRBD1 (5 bases). The CDR3 spans 15 residues. CDR1 is KGHSH and CDR2 is LQKENI in the germline V gene. V lost 1 base, J lost 8 bases, and 12 bases lay in between. The covered CDR3 bases are TGTGCCAGCTCACCACAATCCAGAGGGGATTCACCC. It codes for CASSPQSRGDSP. The full CDR3 sequence reads CASSPQSRGDSPLHF.

CDR3 loop: CASSGTSGGGKAQYF. Incomplete CDR3 DNA: TGTGCCAGCAGTGGGACTAGCGGGGGGGGAAAGGCG. V gene TRBV2 combines with J gene TRBJ2-3; 15 bases are a match to TRBD2. The CDR3 extends 3 residues past the end of the read, so its final part is completed from the germline J gene. This CDR3 has 15 residues. Germline lookup yields CDR1 SNHLY and CDR2 FYNNEI.

Details on this clone: The read finishes 3 residues shy of the CDR3 end, and the germline J gene is used to complete it. The chain uses TRBV10-3 and TRBJ1-6, with unresolved D. The CDR3 runs 15 residues. V gave up 6 bases and J gave up 7 bases, with 16 bases separating them. Germline values: CDR1 ENHRY, CDR2 SYGVKD. CDR3 protein: CAIRPDMIGNSPLHF. CDR3 DNA (partial): TGTGCCATCAGGCCGGATATGATCGGGAATTCACCC.